This TCR beta chain was captured by sequencing in a study of neurological immune-mediated disorders (dated by TCRdb to between 2018 and 2021). Background for the entire study: Among the approximately 34 multiple sclerosis patients, relapsing-remitting MS was present in about 31 and secondary progressive MS was present in 3. The study compared peripheral blood TCR-beta repertoires of HTLV-I-associated myelopathy (HAM/TSP) patients, multiple sclerosis patients and healthy controls using UMI-based sequencing. The roughly 99 TCR-beta libraries covered PBMC samples along with longitudinal samples, technical triplicates, and paired sorted CD4+ and CD8+ T-cell subsets. Longitudinal HAM/TSP and healthy donors were sampled at 3 time-points each (about 3-40 month intervals). The cohort was made up of 60 to 75 subjects, consisting of some 14 HAM/TSP patients, some 35 multiple sclerosis patients and approximately 20 healthy controls. Overall study results and their limits: No association of the MS cluster with clinical or MRI features was observed, and the need for larger cohorts was stated by the authors. TCR clonal expansion was greatest in HAM/TSP patients and smallest in MS patients, who ranked below even healthy controls. In phylogenetic analysis, the repertoires of 18 of 34 MS patients grouped into a cluster of related CDR3 sequences, which suggests a possible signature at the repertoire level. No identical CDR3 amino acid sequences were shared among expanded clones across subjects, suggesting private TCR-beta repertoires in all groups.

This clonotype was detected many times. There is no known antigen for this receptor. Per-base quality was not reported, and no clone a single base away is much larger than it. Counted from cysteine to phenylalanine, this CDR3 has 14 amino acids. Just the 42-base CDR3 DNA is kept, in frame starting at base 1. A distance of 5 bases separates the germline ends of V and J, which lose 0 bases and 1 base respectively. Reading the germline V gene (reference sequence) gives CDR1 SSHAT and CDR2 FNYEAQ. Sample time point, as interpreted from the label and publication: longitudinal time-point 3. Unsorted PBMC libraries were generated from 2 million PBMCs stored in RNAlater at -80 °C until RNA extraction. The multiple sclerosis patients were enrolled in a US clinical protocol that used magnetic resonance imaging to evaluate disease progression. Peripheral blood was subjected to Ficoll-Hypaque density gradient centrifugation to isolate PBMCs, which were then cryopreserved in liquid nitrogen.

cDNA synthesis used template-switch 5'RACE with a primer carrying a 10-nucleotide random unique molecular identifier tagging each TCR transcript. Each sequencing run produced over 160 million TCR-beta sequences covering 15-18 subjects. Total RNA was extracted with the RNeasy kit. Using the KAPA Real-time Library Amplification kit, TCR-beta VDJ regions were amplified with primers for the TCR constant region and the 5'RACE anchor. Sample indexes and Illumina adaptors were added in a first PCR, and a second PCR then increased library yield. After Ampure bead purification, the roughly 650 bp TCR product was size-selected on a 2% E-gel SizeSelection system. Library quality was checked on a Bioanalyzer, concentration was measured with Qubit, and libraries were quantified with the Kapa Library Quantification kit before pooling. An Illumina HiSeq 2500 sequenced the libraries paired-end 2 x 150 bp. To increase sequence diversity, about 25-31% phiX was spiked into each library pool. The published analysis was carried out like this. The quality-filtered reads were processed with the UMI-based MiGEC pipeline, whose error correction step removed more than 80% of the raw TCR sequences. IMGT germline references were used for aligning VDJ genes, and each clonotype was defined as a unique CDR3 amino acid sequence together with its V-J genes. Clonal expansion, Shannon diversity and CDR3 relatedness were evaluated with VDJtools (CalcPairwiseDistances, ClusterSamples), while phylogenetic trees were built in CLCbio workbench. Clones with at least 8 unique UMIs were defined as expanded, with this threshold being based on coefficient-of-variation modelling across technical triplicates. TCRdb applied fastp at Q25 and MiXCR to the public reads, then kept only in-frame beta chains. All rows with the same CDR3 protein become a single entry with the most common DNA and genes. These V and J calls derive from TCRdb rather than the authors' analysis. The table for this sample lists about 80,000 distinct CDR3 sequences; around 4% of them were counted only once. The ten largest account for approximately 5.4% of the sample.

The chain is assembled from TRBV7-7 and TRBJ2-3; the D gene cannot be resolved beyond TRBD1 or TRBD2, each matching 5 bases. Sample: PBMCs. The sequence derives from a woman aged 60-70 years with multiple sclerosis. The CDR3 region reads CASSLAGGTDTQYF. The bases are TGTGCCAGCAGCTTAGCGGGGGGCACAGATACGCAGTATTTT.